This T cell receptor (beta chain) was recovered during a study of blood T cell repertoires in COVID-19. Study information: PBMCs, B-cell-depleted T cells, or T cells were the source of the cDNA or gDNA that made up the material.

Original processing notes: Reference gene primer amplification yielded estimated nucleated cell counts. TCRdb's copy holds only in-frame clones and misses some; the assay was immunoSEQ multiplex PCR. The DNA was the basis for D and trimming; V, J and clone size are from that table. Among 200,000 to 300,000 clones listed, about 86% were seen once. The CDR3 contains 15 residues. V shed 0 bases and J 6 bases; nucleotides not matched to a gene: 5. Per the germline V gene, CDR1 is LNHNV and CDR2 is YYDKDF (reference sequence). The sequenced sample consisted of peripheral blood. The sequence came from a woman between 25 and 40 years old who had recovered from COVID-19. The chain links TRBV15 to TRBJ2-4, with 7 bases identical to TRBD1. The CDR3 DNA follows: TGTGCCACCAGCAGAGAAAGGGCAGGGGGAAACATTCAGTACTTC. Translating gives CATSRERAGGNIQYF.